The clone carrying this T cell receptor (beta chain) was seen repeatedly, ten times or more. Its antigen is still unknown. MiXCR, run by TCRdb on the 5' RACE reads, gives a single entry per CDR3 protein. The sample holds approximately 30,000 distinct CDR3 sequences, roughly an eighth seen once. Trimming cost V 4 bases and J 6 bases, with 13 bases left between them. The CDR3 has 13 residues. Germline loops: CDR1 SGHKS, CDR2 YYEKEE (reference sequence). Sample time point: longitudinal time-point 2. The data are from a study of neurological immune-mediated disorders. Overall study results and limits: Among expanded clones, no CDR3 amino acid sequences were shared across subjects, a pattern suggesting private repertoires in all groups.

This chain uses TRBV5-5 with TRBJ1-1; weak D call: TRBD1 (5 bases). This sequence originates from a woman in her forties in good health. Sequencing used PBMCs. Here the CDR3 reads CASSRDVSAEAFF. CDR3 sequence (DNA): TGTGCCAGCAGCAGGGACGTCAGCGCTGAAGCTTTCTTT.